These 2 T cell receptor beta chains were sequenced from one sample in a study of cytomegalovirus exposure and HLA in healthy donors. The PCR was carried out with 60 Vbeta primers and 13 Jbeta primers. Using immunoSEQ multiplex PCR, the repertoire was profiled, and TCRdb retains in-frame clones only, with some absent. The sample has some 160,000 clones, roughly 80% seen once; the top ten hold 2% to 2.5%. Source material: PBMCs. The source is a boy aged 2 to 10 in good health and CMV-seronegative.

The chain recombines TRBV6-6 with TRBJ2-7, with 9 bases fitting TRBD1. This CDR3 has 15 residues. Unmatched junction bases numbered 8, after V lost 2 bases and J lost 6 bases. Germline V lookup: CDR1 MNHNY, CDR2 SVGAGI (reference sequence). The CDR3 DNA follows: TGTGCCAGCAGTTACACCGGGACAGGGAACAGCGAGCAGTACTTC. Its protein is CASSYTGTGNSEQYF.

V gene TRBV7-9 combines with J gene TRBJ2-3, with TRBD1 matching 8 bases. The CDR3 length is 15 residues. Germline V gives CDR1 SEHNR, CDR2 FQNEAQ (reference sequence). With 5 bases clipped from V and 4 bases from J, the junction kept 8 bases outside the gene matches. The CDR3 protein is CASSDKDRGPDTQYF. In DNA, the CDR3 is TGTGCCAGCAGCGATAAAGACAGGGGCCCAGATACGCAGTATTTT. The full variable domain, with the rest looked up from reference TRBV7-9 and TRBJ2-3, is DTGVSQNPRHKITKRGQNVTFRCDPISEHNRLYWYRQTLGQGPEFLTYFQNEAQLEKSRLLSDRFSAERPKGSFSTLEIQRTEQGDSAMYLCASSDKDRGPDTQYFGPGTRLTVL.